The clone carrying this T cell receptor (beta chain) was detected only a few times. The data derive from a study of shared T cell receptors in the human thymus. The assay was immunoSEQ multiplex PCR, and TCRdb's table has in-frame clones only and misses some. Counted here are 550,000 to 800,000 clones, around 85% occurring once; the ten biggest clones make up over 0.008%. CDR3 size: 15 residues. From germline, CDR1 is SGHRS and CDR2 YFSETQ. Trimming removed 1 base from V and 5 bases from J, with 15 bases in between. Another study also made use of these data, one on human thymus T cells. As that study records: Resections were taken during corrective heart surgery, and the thymus tissue came from these. Apparent bias marked the V and J gene usage of thymic and blood repertoires.

This chain uses TRBV5-1 with TRBJ1-1, with D hard to call. This clonotype was sampled from a girl under three years old with a congenital heart defect. Sequencing was done on a sample of thymocytes. This chain's CDR3 is CASSLNTTPKTEAFF. In DNA, the CDR3 is TGCGCCAGCAGCTTGAACACGACACCTAAGACTGAAGCTTTCTTT.